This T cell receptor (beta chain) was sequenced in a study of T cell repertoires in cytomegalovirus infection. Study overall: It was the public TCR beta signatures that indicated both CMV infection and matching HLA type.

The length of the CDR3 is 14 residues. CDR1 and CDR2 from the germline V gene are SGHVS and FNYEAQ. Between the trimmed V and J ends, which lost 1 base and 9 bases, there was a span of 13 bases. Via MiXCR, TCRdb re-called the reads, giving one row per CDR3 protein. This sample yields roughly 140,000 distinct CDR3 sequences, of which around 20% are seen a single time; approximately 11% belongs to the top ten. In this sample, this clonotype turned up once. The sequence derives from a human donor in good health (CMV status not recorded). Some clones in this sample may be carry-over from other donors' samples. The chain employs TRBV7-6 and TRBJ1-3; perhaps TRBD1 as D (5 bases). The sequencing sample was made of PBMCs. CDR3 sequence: CASSLGSGPATIYF. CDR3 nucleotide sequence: TGTGCCAGCAGCTTAGGGTCGGGGCCAGCCACCATATATTTT.